A single sample is the source of the 17 T cell receptor beta chains below, sequenced in a study of cytotoxic CD8 clonotypes in ibrutinib-treated CLL. Method: immunoSEQ multiplex PCR; TCRdb's copy keeps in-frame clones and lacks some. This sample carries 200,000 to 250,000 clones, about three quarters of them seen once, and the ten largest clones take approximately 6%. The input for sequencing was PBMCs, taken after 12 months of ibrutinib treatment. The receptors derive from a human donor with chronic lymphocytic leukemia.

This sequence joins TRBV13 and TRBJ1-2; D is ambiguous. The CDR3 sequence is 16 residues long. V lost 0 bases, J lost 4 bases, and 15 bases lay in between. Germline V gene lookup returns CDR1 PRHDT and CDR2 FYEKMQ (reference sequence). CDR3: CASSLGRRGSGYGYTF. In nucleotides, the CDR3 is TGTGCCAGCAGCTTAGGCCGGCGGGGATCGGGCTATGGCTACACCTTC.

The chain is built from TRBV29-1 and TRBJ2-5; D not resolved. The CDR3 contains 10 residues. Germline-derived CDR1 and CDR2 are SQVTM and ANQGSEA. Trimming stripped 4 bases from V and 7 bases from J, with 7 bases between. Here the CDR3 reads CSVVEGTQYF. CDR3 bases: TGCAGCGTTGTCGAAGGGACCCAGTACTTC.

This clone was seen ten or more times. The chain links TRBV7-2 to TRBJ1-2; TRBD1 is a possible D gene (6 bases). The V and J ends lost 8 bases and 5 bases respectively, with 18 bases between them. Germline V lookup: CDR1 SGHTA, CDR2 FQGNSA. The CDR3 has 14 amino acids. The CDR3 sequence is CASLGQGIGYGYTF. The CDR3 DNA reads TGTGCCAGCTTGGGGCAGGGGATAGGGTATGGCTACACCTTC.

The V call is TRBV10-1, the J call TRBJ2-1, with D unclear. CDR1 is WNHNN and CDR2 is SYGVQD in the germline V gene (reference sequence). V lost 2 bases and J 0 bases, leaving 8 bases between the germline ends. This CDR3 has 15 residues. CDR3 loop: CASSEQVSSYNEQFF. In nucleotides, the CDR3 is TGCGCCAGCAGTGAGCAGGTAAGCTCCTACAATGAGCAGTTCTTC.

This chain joins TRBV4-3 and TRBJ2-3; D may be TRBD2 (6 bases). Germline V gene lookup returns CDR1 LGHNA and CDR2 YSLEER. This CDR3 has 14 amino acids. The V end lost 1 base, the J end lost 5 bases, and 10 bases lay between the germline ends. CDR3 sequence reads: CASSQAGERDTQYF. The CDR3 region has the DNA TGCGCCAGCAGCCAAGCGGGAGAGCGAGATACGCAGTATTTT.

This clone was seen a handful of times. V gene TRBV2 combines with J gene TRBJ2-3, with D perhaps TRBD1 or TRBD2 (5 bases each). The V end was cut by 4 bases, the J end by 6 bases, with 14 bases between. The length of the CDR3 is 14 residues. The germline V gene encodes CDR1 SNHLY and CDR2 FYNNEI. CDR3 nucleotide sequence: TGTGCCAGCAGTGGTTGGGGGAGATTGGATACGCAGTATTTT. Residues: CASSGWGRLDTQYF.

This clone was picked up one time. The chain combines TRBV30 with TRBJ2-1, with 7 bases that match TRBD2. Germline CDR1 is GTSNPN and CDR2 is SVGIG (reference sequence). V shed 4 bases and J 6 bases; nucleotides not matched to a gene: 6. The CDR3 totals 13 residues. For the CDR3, the DNA is TGTGCCTGGACCTTCCCTAGCGGCAATGAGCAGTTCTTC. Its translation: CAWTFPSGNEQFF.

The rearrangement joins TRBV4-1 to TRBJ2-7; no firm D call. The CDR3 length is 14 residues. Germline assignment: CDR1 MGHRA and CDR2 YSYEKL. The V end was cut by 0 bases, the J end by 0 bases, with 6 bases between. The CDR3 region is CASSQEHLSYEQYF. Written as DNA, the CDR3 is TGCGCCAGCAGCCAAGAACACCTCTCCTACGAGCAGTACTTC.

The chain links TRBV9 to TRBJ2-7; TRBD1 agrees at 8 bases. The ends lost 2 bases at V and 4 bases at J; junction bases unmatched: 8. The CDR3 spans 15 residues. Germline V CDR1 and CDR2: SGDLS, YYNGEE. CDR3 sequence (DNA): TGTGCCAGCAGCGTTCGACAGGGGCCGGATTACGAGCAGTACTTC. This sequence encodes CASSVRQGPDYEQYF.

The rearrangement links TRBV27 to TRBJ2-3, with TRBD1 matching 9 bases. The length of the CDR3 is 14 residues. V lost 4 bases and J lost 1; bases outside the gene matches: 0. The germline V gene has CDR1 MNHEY and CDR2 SMNVEV (reference sequence). The CDR3 sequence is CASSYRGRTDTQYF. DNA of the CDR3: TGTGCCAGCAGTTACAGGGGGCGCACAGATACGCAGTATTTT.

This chain uses TRBV28 with TRBJ1-5; the D gene is possibly TRBD1 (5 bases). The CDR3 extends over 14 amino acids. The V and J ends lost 7 bases and 3 bases respectively, with 13 bases between them. Per germline, CDR1 MDHEN and CDR2 SYDVKM. The CDR3 is CASTPGGFNQPQHF. CDR3 sequence (DNA): TGTGCCAGCACCCCGGGGGGGTTCAATCAGCCCCAGCATTTT. The complete variable domain, with remaining parts taken from reference TRBV28 and TRBJ1-5, reads DVKVTQSSRYLVKRTGEKVFLECVQDMDHENMFWYRQDPGLGLRLIYFSYDVKMKEKGDIPEGYSVSREKKERFSLILESASTNQTSMYLCASTPGGFNQPQHFGDGTRLSIL.

This clone came up once. V usage is TRBV30 and J usage is TRBJ2-3, with D hard to call. CDR3 size: 12 residues. V was cut by 4 bases and J by 6 bases, with 11 bases left in between. The V gene's germline CDR1 is GTSNPN and CDR2 SVGIG (reference sequence). Written as DNA, the CDR3 is TGTGCCTGGACTACGGGCGCGGATACGCAGTATTTT. Translating gives CAWTTGADTQYF.

This chain connects TRBV20-1 to TRBJ1-1; unclear D gene. V shed 7 bases and J shed 1 base, with 7 bases lying between them. This CDR3 comprises 11 residues. Germline values: CDR1 DFQATT, CDR2 SNEGSKA (reference sequence). CDR3 region: CSGWGNTEAFF. CDR3 DNA: TGCAGTGGGTGGGGGAACACTGAAGCTTTCTTT.

This clone has only one observation. The chain combines TRBV25-1 with TRBJ2-1, with 9 nucleotides matching TRBD2. This CDR3 region has 15 residues. Germline V gives CDR1 MGHDK, CDR2 SYGVNS. J lost 7 bases, V lost 5 bases, and 9 bases had no gene match. CDR3 DNA: TGTGCCAGCAGTCTAGCGGGAACGATGGGTAATGAGCAGTTCTTC. Translating gives CASSLAGTMGNEQFF.

The CDR3 spells CARPAYEQYF. The CDR3 DNA sequence: TGTGCCAGGCCGGCCTACGAGCAGTACTTC. This rearrangement joins TRBV6-4 to TRBJ2-7; D ambiguous. This CDR3 comprises 10 residues. CDR1 MRHNA and CDR2 SNTAGT come from the germline V gene. Trimming left V 9 bases short and J 2 bases short, with 5 bases between.

A few counts support this clone. V and J are TRBV9 and TRBJ2-7; D is ambiguous. The CDR3 loop spans 14 amino acids. Trimming removed 0 bases at V and 1 base at J, with 8 bases between. Germline loops: CDR1 SGDLS, CDR2 YYNGEE. The CDR3 region has the DNA TGTGCCAGCAGCGTAGATGTAGGATCCTACGAGCAGTACTTC. Its translation is CASSVDVGSYEQYF.

On this clone itself: This same CDR3 is encoded by further DNA sequences in the sample. V usage is TRBV10-3 and J usage is TRBJ2-5; TRBD1 matches 9 bases. There are 13 residues in the CDR3. Germline CDR1 is ENHRY and CDR2 is SYGVKD. V was clipped by 6 bases and J by 5 bases; unmatched bases: 4. CDR3 nucleotides: TGTGCCATCAGGGGACAGGGCCAGGAGACCCAGTACTTC. Amino acid sequence: CAIRGQGQETQYF.